This T cell receptor beta chain derives from a study of metastatic and nonmetastatic thyroid tumors. Study background: Patients with malignant and benign thyroid disease provided blood and tumor or nodule tissue, whose repertoires were compared. Findings of the study overall: In both blood and tumor samples, TCR beta diversity was reported significantly higher for malignant than benign nodules.

TCRdb re-analyzed the PCR reads using MiXCR. The sample shows 25,000 to 35,000 clones, about 15% of them seen only once. For this clone: The antigen is unknown.

No treatment of any kind had been given to any patient before thyroid surgery. The CDR3 length is 18 residues. Germline CDR1 reads PRHDT; CDR2 reads FYEKMQ (reference sequence). Trimming removed 0 bases from V and 0 bases from J, with 12 bases in between. The rearrangement joins TRBV13 to TRBJ2-6; D call uncertain. Sequencing used blood. This receptor was obtained from a female donor with papillary thyroid cancer or a benign thyroid nodule (not recorded which). Some clones in this sample may be carry-over from other donors' samples. This CDR3 is CASSLGAGITSGANVLTF. CDR3 in DNA: TGTGCCAGCAGCTTAGGGGCAGGCATTACCTCTGGGGCCAACGTCCTGACTTTC.